This passage covers 4 T cell receptor beta chains from one sample sequenced in a study of T-cell reconstitution after alpha-beta-depleted transplantation in children (dated by TCRdb to about 2016). Libraries were constructed by PCR. Sequencer: Illumina HiSeq 2500. TCR library preparation used molecular barcoding, with unique molecular identifiers applied to normalize quantification of the TCRbeta repertoire. TCRdb handled the public reads itself, with Q25 trimming in fastp and clone calling in MiXCR, and kept productive beta chains. Each CDR3 protein gets just one entry, which takes the most common genes and DNA from the rows behind it. The sample profile shows approximately 300,000 distinct CDR3 sequences; 6.5% to 9% of them were found once. The ten largest clones take up over 7.5% of the sample. Antigens for these TCRs are unknown. In light of the paper, this sample's treatment or condition label describes: allogeneic hematopoietic cell transplantation with graft depleted of TCRalphabeta T cells and CD19 B cells.

The paper as a whole reports these results and caveats: The frequencies of hyperexpanded clones fell over the following months, and after one year, T-cell counts and TCRbeta diversity were mostly attributed to newly produced T cells.

Sequences were derived from peripheral blood, sampled 360 days after TCRalphabeta/CD19-depleted stem cell transplant. Receptors originate from a female patient aged 2-15 years who had a stem cell transplant for Fanconi anemia, so the T cells may come from the graft donor.

Many counts were recorded for this clonotype. The chain uses TRBV20-1 and TRBJ2-3, with 13 bases lining up with TRBD2. Germline CDR1 DFQATT, CDR2 SNEGSKA (reference sequence). This CDR3 is 15 amino acids long. The CDR3 nucleotides are TGCAGCCTCACTAGCGGGAGGGGAAGCACAGATACGCAGTATTTT. The encoded protein is CSLTSGRGSTDTQYF.

Judged by abundance, this clonotype is medium-sized. V is TRBV5-1 and J is TRBJ2-1; either TRBD1 or TRBD2 may supply D (5 bases each). The germline gives CDR1 SGHRS, CDR2 YFSETQ. The CDR3 covers 14 residues. Between the trimmed V and J ends, which lost 4 bases and 8 bases, there was a span of 16 bases. The DNA for the CDR3 is TGCGCCAGCAGCCCGAGGTCCTTGGGGGATGAGCAGTTCTTC. It is translated as CASSPRSLGDEQFF.

This clonotype was seen many times. The V gene is TRBV9, the J gene TRBJ2-1, with D hard to call. This CDR3 has 14 residues. The V end was cut by 4 bases, the J end by 0 bases, with 8 bases between. Germline loops: CDR1 SGDLS, CDR2 YYNGEE. This chain's CDR3 is CASSHPSSYNEQFF. CDR3 DNA: TGTGCCAGCAGCCATCCAAGCTCCTACAATGAGCAGTTCTTC.

Details on this clonotype: This sequence may be a read error, since a much larger clone differs from it by one base. The V and J genes are TRBV5-1 and TRBJ2-3; D remains unclear. The length of the CDR3 is 13 residues. Trimming removed 9 bases at V and 1 base at J, with 12 bases between. Germline-derived CDR1 and CDR2 are SGHRS and YFSETQ. CDR3 region: CANIQFGTDTQYF. DNA for the CDR3: TGCGCCAACATCCAGTTTGGCACAGATACGCAGTATTTT.